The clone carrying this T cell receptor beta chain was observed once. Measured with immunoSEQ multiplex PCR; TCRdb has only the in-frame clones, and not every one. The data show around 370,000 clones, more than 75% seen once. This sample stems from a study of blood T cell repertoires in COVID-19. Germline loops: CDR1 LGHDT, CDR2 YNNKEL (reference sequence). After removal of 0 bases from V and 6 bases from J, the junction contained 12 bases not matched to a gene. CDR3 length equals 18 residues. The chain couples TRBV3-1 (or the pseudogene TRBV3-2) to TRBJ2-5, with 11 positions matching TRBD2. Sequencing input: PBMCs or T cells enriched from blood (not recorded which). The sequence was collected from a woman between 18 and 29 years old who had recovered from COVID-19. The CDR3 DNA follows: TGTGCCAGCAGCCAAGATCTTGGTAGCGGGGGGGCCGCGAAGACCCAGTACTTC. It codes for CASSQDLGSGGAAKTQYF.